This T cell receptor (beta chain) emerged from a study of CD8 T cells in ankylosing spondylitis. There are many counts of this clonotype. The germline V gene has CDR1 SGHNT and CDR2 YYREEE (reference sequence). The CDR3 has 14 residues. Trimming stripped 3 bases from V and 1 base from J, with 11 bases between. TCRdb re-derived calls from the 5' RACE reads in MiXCR, one entry per CDR3 protein. The sample has under 150,000 distinct CDR3 sequences; 7% to 9% are singletons. V and J are TRBV5-4 and TRBJ2-7, with a tentative D call TRBD2 (6 bases). The sample consisted of synovial fluid, either unsorted or a sorted T cell fraction (not recorded which). The TCR comes from a male donor with ankylosing spondylitis. DNA of the CDR3: TGTGCCAGCAGCTCGTCGGGGGATTCCTACGAGCAGTACTTC. Translating gives CASSSSGDSYEQYF.